The 18 T cell receptor beta chains below were found in one sample sequenced in a study of blood T cell repertoires in COVID-19. TCRdb keeps only in-frame clones here, not all; method: immunoSEQ multiplex PCR. The data contain around 170,000 clones, approximately 90% of them singletons. The sequenced material came from peripheral blood. The origin of the receptors is a woman aged 25 to 45 with active or convalescent COVID-19.

This sequence joins TRBV3-1 (or the pseudogene TRBV3-2) and TRBJ2-7; 10 positions agree with TRBD2. Germline CDR1 and CDR2: LGHDT and YNNKEL (reference sequence). The CDR3 sequence is 15 residues long. V lost 3 bases to trimming and J lost 0 bases; unmatched junction nucleotides: 2. The CDR3 loop is CASSHGLADSYEQYF. The CDR3 DNA reads as TGTGCCAGCAGCCACGGACTAGCGGACTCCTACGAGCAGTACTTC.

The J gene is TRBJ2-7, the V gene TRBV18, with 11 bases identical to TRBD2. The ends lost 0 bases at V and 2 bases at J; junction bases unmatched: 6. This CDR3 comprises 17 residues. Germline CDR1 reads KGHSH; CDR2 reads LQKENI. CDR3: CASSPPFLSGRAYEQYF. The CDR3 DNA is TGTGCCAGCTCACCACCATTCCTTAGCGGGAGGGCCTACGAGCAGTACTTC.

V usage is TRBV2 and J usage is TRBJ2-7; 8 nucleotides align to TRBD2. The CDR3 has 15 residues. V trimming: 7 bases; J trimming: 3 bases; junction bases outside the gene matches: 11. In germline, CDR1 is SNHLY, CDR2 FYNNEI. In DNA, the CDR3 is TGTGCCAGCATAATAAGCGGGGGCGTTAACTACGAGCAGTACTTC. It specifies CASIISGGVNYEQYF. The whole variable domain, filled in from reference TRBV2 and TRBJ2-7, reads EPEVTQTPSHQVTQMGQEVILRCVPISNHLYFYWYRQILGQKVEFLVSFYNNEISEKSEIFDDQFSVERPDGSNFTLKIRSTKLEDSAMYFCASIISGGVNYEQYFGPGTRLTVT.

The rearrangement joins TRBV6-5 to TRBJ1-3, with D perhaps matching TRBD1 (6 bases). Germline V lookup: CDR1 MNHEY, CDR2 SVGAGI. This CDR3 has 13 amino acids. Trimming left V 6 bases short and J 8 bases short, with 14 bases between. In DNA, the CDR3 is TGTGCCAGCAGGGTAAACAGGGCGGACACCATATATTTT. This codes for CASRVNRADTIYF.

This sequence joins TRBV15 and TRBJ2-1, with D possibly TRBD1 on 5 matching bases. The V end was cut by 1 base, the J end by 8 bases, with 21 bases between. CDR1 and CDR2 from the germline V gene are LNHNV and YYDKDF (reference sequence). The CDR3 covers 17 residues. The CDR3 spells CATSRGMPGAFRDEQFF. In nucleotides, the CDR3 is TGTGCCACCAGCAGAGGAATGCCTGGGGCGTTTCGGGATGAGCAGTTCTTC.

The V call is TRBV3-1 (or the pseudogene TRBV3-2), the J call TRBJ2-5; possibly TRBD2 for D (5 bases). The CDR3 loop spans 14 amino acids. Trimming removed 7 bases from V and 2 bases from J, with 14 bases in between. From germline, CDR1 is LGHDT and CDR2 YNNKEL (reference sequence). The CDR3 protein is CASTKNSVQETQYF. CDR3 sequence (DNA): TGTGCCAGCACCAAAAATAGCGTACAAGAGACCCAGTACTTC.

This clone was counted between two and nine times. This rearrangement joins TRBV5-6 to TRBJ1-5, with TRBD1 matching over 10 bases. Germline CDR1 and CDR2: SGHDT and YYEEEE. This CDR3 contains 18 residues. J lost 2 bases, V lost 2 bases, and 10 bases had no gene match. The CDR3 DNA is TGTGCCAGCAGCTTAAGGACAGGGGGGATTAGTGGCAATCAGCCCCAGCATTTT. Translated, it gives CASSLRTGGISGNQPQHF.

This clone was recorded only once. This rearrangement joins TRBV19 to TRBJ1-6, with 10 bases lining up with TRBD1. This CDR3 region has 16 residues. Germline CDR1 LNHDA, CDR2 SQIVND (reference sequence). V gave up 6 bases and J gave up 8 bases; unmatched junction bases: 10. The CDR3 is CASSPGQGYGDSPLHF. Here the CDR3 DNA reads TGTGCCAGTAGCCCGGGACAGGGGTATGGAGATTCACCCCTCCACTTT.

The rearrangement uses TRBV11-3 and TRBJ1-2; 8 bases agree with TRBD1. J was trimmed by 8 bases and V by 4 bases; bases with no gene match: 6. From germline, CDR1 is SGHNT and CDR2 YENEEA. This CDR3 is built from 13 residues. The CDR3 nucleotides read TGTGCCAGCAGCTCAGGGGGCGCAGGGGGCTACACCTTC. Its translation: CASSSGGAGGYTF.

This clone has only one observation. This rearrangement joins TRBV7-9 to TRBJ1-1, with a weak D call TRBD1 (6 bases). The CDR3 consists of 16 residues. V was shortened by 0 bases and J by 1 base, with 12 bases between the two germline ends. The V gene's germline CDR1 is SEHNR and CDR2 FQNEAQ (reference sequence). In DNA, the CDR3 is TGTGCCAGCAGCTTAGCGCGGGGGGCGGCGAACACTGAAGCTTTCTTT. This sequence encodes CASSLARGAANTEAFF. Variable domain in full (rest from reference TRBV7-9 and TRBJ1-1): DTGVSQNPRHKITKRGQNVTFRCDPISEHNRLYWYRQTLGQGPEFLTYFQNEAQLEKSRLLSDRFSAERPKGSFSTLEIQRTEQGDSAMYLCASSLARGAANTEAFFGQGTRLTVV.

V is TRBV11-3 and J is TRBJ2-7, with D possibly being TRBD2 (7 bases). The germline V gene has CDR1 SGHNT and CDR2 YENEEA. There are 15 residues in the CDR3. Trimming removed 3 bases from V and 4 bases from J, with 16 bases in between. DNA of the CDR3: TGTGCCAGCAGCTTCAGGGAGGGTCAGGGGTACGAGCAGTACTTC. Protein: CASSFREGQGYEQYF.

V and J are TRBV10-3 and TRBJ2-5, with 10 positions matching TRBD2. Germline CDR1 ENHRY, CDR2 SYGVKD. The V segment lost 3 bases and the J segment 2 bases; nucleotides outside the gene matches: 6. There are 16 residues in the CDR3. CDR3 region: CAISDGASGGQETQYF. CDR3 in DNA: TGTGCCATCAGTGACGGGGCTAGCGGGGGTCAAGAGACCCAGTACTTC.

This chain links TRBV9 with TRBJ1-1, with 8 nucleotides matching TRBD1. Germline V gene sequence: CDR1 SGDLS, CDR2 YYNGEE. V lost 0 bases, J lost 4 bases, and 5 bases stayed unmatched. This CDR3 comprises 15 residues. CDR3 bases: TGTGCCAGCAGCGTAGCAGGGGGCCAGGGCACTGAAGCTTTCTTT. Protein sequence: CASSVAGGQGTEAFF.

This chain uses TRBV5-4 with TRBJ1-2; D possibly corresponds to TRBD1 (5 bases). Germline V gene lookup returns CDR1 SGHNT and CDR2 YYREEE (reference sequence). The V gene lost 4 bases and the J gene lost 0 bases, with 10 bases spanning the gap. The CDR3 consists of 14 residues. The CDR3 loop reads CASSPQGANYGYTF. CDR3 DNA: TGTGCCAGCAGCCCTCAAGGGGCTAACTATGGCTACACCTTC.

This clone was counted a single time. The V call is TRBV28, the J call TRBJ2-1; 10 positions match TRBD1. Unmatched junction bases numbered 4, after V lost 6 bases and J lost 2 bases. This CDR3 has 15 amino acids. In germline, CDR1 is MDHEN, CDR2 SYDVKM. Here the CDR3 DNA reads TGTGCCAGCAGGCTAGGGACAGGGGCCTACAATGAGCAGTTCTTC. Amino acid sequence: CASRLGTGAYNEQFF.

This sequence joins TRBV27 and TRBJ2-2, with a tentative D call TRBD2 (5 bases). V was trimmed by 5 bases and J by 7 bases, leaving 11 bases between them. This CDR3 spans 13 amino acids. Germline CDR1 MNHEY, CDR2 SMNVEV (reference sequence). Here the CDR3 reads CASSPLLVGELFF. The CDR3 region has the DNA TGTGCCAGCAGTCCGTTACTAGTCGGGGAGCTGTTTTTT.

V usage is TRBV5-1 and J usage is TRBJ2-1; a possible D gene is TRBD2 (6 bases). CDR3 length equals 17 residues. Germline loops: CDR1 SGHRS, CDR2 YFSETQ. V shed 6 bases and J shed 0 bases, with 19 bases lying between them. CDR3 loop: CASTPEIAGSSYNEQFF. CDR3 nucleotides: TGCGCCAGCACCCCGGAGATTGCGGGGAGCTCCTACAATGAGCAGTTCTTC.

This chain connects TRBV6-6 to TRBJ1-1, with D possibly being TRBD1 (5 bases). CDR1 MNHNY and CDR2 SVGAGI come from the germline V gene (reference sequence). This CDR3 is 14 amino acids long. V was cut by 6 bases and J by 4 bases, with 15 bases left in between. The CDR3 sequence: CASRIGGSGTEAFF. The DNA of the CDR3 is TGTGCCAGCAGGATCGGGGGATCGGGCACTGAAGCTTTCTTT.